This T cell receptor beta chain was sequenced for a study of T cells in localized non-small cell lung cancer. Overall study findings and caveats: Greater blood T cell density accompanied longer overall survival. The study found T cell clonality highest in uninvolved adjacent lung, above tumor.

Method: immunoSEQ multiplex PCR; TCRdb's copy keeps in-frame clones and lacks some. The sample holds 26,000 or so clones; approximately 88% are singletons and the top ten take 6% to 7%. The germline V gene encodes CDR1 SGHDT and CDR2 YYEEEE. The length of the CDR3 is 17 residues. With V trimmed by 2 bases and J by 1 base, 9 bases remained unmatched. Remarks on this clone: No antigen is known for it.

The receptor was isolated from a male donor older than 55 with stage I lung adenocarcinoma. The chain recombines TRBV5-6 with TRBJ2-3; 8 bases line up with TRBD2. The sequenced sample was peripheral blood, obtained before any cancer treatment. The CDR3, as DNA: TGTGCCAGCAGCTTTTACGGTAGCGGGGTAGGCACAGATACGCAGTATTTT. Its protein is CASSFYGSGVGTDTQYF.